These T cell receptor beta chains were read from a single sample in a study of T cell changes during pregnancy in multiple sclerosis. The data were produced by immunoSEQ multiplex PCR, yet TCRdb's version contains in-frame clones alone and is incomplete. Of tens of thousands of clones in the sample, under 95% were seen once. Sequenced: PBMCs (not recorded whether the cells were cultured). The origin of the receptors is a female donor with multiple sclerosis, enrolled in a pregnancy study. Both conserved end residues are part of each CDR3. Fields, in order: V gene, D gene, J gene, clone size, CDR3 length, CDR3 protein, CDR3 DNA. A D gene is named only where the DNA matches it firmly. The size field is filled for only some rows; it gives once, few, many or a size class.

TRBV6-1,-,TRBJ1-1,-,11,CASSRNTEAFF,TGTGCCAGCAGCAGGAACACTGAAGCTTTCTTT
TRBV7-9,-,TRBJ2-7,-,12,CASSLSGHEQYF,TGTGCCAGCAGCTTAAGTGGTCACGAGCAGTACTTC
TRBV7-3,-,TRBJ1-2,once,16,CASSSDAGNPFYGYTF,TGTGCCAGCAGCTCGGACGCAGGGAATCCCTTCTATGGCTACACCTTC
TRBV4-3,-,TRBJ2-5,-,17,CASSHIKGQGYQETQYF,TGCGCCAGCAGCCATATCAAGGGCCAGGGGTACCAAGAGACCCAGTACTTC
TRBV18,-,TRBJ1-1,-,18,CASSPPRAQGSGNTEAFF,TGTGCCAGCTCACCACCGAGGGCGCAGGGCTCAGGGAACACTGAAGCTTTCTTT
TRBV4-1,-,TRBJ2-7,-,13,CASSHRTGDEQYF,TGCGCCAGCAGCCACCGTACCGGGGACGAGCAGTACTTC
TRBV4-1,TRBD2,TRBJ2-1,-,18,CASSQGGLAGPGYNEQFF,TGCGCCAGCAGCCAAGGCGGACTAGCGGGCCCGGGGTACAATGAGCAGTTCTTC
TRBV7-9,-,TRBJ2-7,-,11,CASSQGGAERF,TGTGCCAGCAGCCAGGGAGGCGCGGAAAGGTTC
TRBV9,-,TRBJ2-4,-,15,CASSVREGHQNIQYF,TGTGCCAGCAGCGTTCGTGAGGGTCACCAAAACATTCAGTACTTC
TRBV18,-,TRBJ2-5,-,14,CASSPPGYQETQYF,TGTGCCAGCTCACCACCGGGGTACCAAGAGACCCAGTACTTC
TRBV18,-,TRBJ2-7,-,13,CASSPITESGQYF,TGTGCCAGCTCACCAATTACCGAGTCAGGGCAGTACTTC
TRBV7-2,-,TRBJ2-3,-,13,CASSLLRADTQYF,TGTGCCAGCAGCCTCCTTAGGGCAGATACGCAGTATTTT
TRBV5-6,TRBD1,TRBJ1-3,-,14,CASDRGRSGNTIYF,TGTGCCAGCGACAGGGGACGCTCTGGAAACACCATATATTTT
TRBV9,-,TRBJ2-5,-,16,CASRGGPGIGQETQYF,TGTGCCAGCAGAGGTGGTCCAGGGATCGGCCAAGAGACCCAGTACTTC
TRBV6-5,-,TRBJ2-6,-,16,CASSYDTGHGANVLTF,TGTGCCAGCAGTTATGATACAGGGCATGGGGCCAACGTCCTGACTTTC
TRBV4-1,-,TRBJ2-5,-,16,CASSQGDRPRGEAQYF,TGCGCCAGCAGCCAAGGAGACAGACCAAGAGGAGAGGCCCAGTACTTC
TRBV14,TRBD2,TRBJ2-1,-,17,CASSQGLLAGFYNEQFF,TGTGCCAGCAGCCAAGGACTTCTAGCGGGATTCTACAATGAGCAGTTCTTC
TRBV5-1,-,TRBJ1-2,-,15,CASSPEGGPLDGYTF,TGCGCCAGCAGCCCTGAGGGGGGGCCATTAGATGGCTACACCTTC
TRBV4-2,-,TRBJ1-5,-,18,CASSQLLMDPNRHQPQHF,TGTGCCAGCAGCCAACTGCTGATGGATCCGAACCGCCATCAGCCCCAGCATTTT
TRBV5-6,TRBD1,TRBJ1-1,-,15,CASSSTGDPWTEAFF,TGTGCCAGCAGCTCGACAGGGGATCCATGGACTGAAGCTTTCTTT
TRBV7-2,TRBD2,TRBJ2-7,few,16,CASSLGLAGGAYEQYF,TGTGCCAGCAGCTTGGGACTAGCGGGAGGGGCCTACGAGCAGTACTTC
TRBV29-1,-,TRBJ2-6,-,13,CSVLHSGANVLTF,TGCAGCGTCCTTCACTCTGGGGCCAACGTCCTGACTTTC
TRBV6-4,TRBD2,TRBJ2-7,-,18,CASRAPGLAGGPSTEQYF,TGTGCCAGCAGGGCTCCGGGACTAGCGGGAGGGCCCTCTACCGAGCAGTACTTC
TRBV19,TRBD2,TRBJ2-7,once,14,CASSPGRGSYEQYF,TGTGCCAGTAGTCCCGGGAGGGGTTCTTACGAGCAGTACTTC
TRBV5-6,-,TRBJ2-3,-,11,CASSLTDTQYF,TGTGCCAGCAGCCTCACAGATACGCAGTATTTT
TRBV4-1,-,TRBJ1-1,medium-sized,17,CASSQARGDGKNTEAFF,TGCGCCAGCAGCCAAGCAAGGGGGGACGGCAAGAACACTGAAGCTTTCTTT
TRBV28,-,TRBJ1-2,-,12,CASSLYVAGYTF,TGTGCCAGCAGTTTATATGTGGCTGGCTACACCTTC
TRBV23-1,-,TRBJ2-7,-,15,CASSQSGASLNEQYF,TGCGCCAGCAGTCAATCGGGAGCTAGCTTGAACGAGCAGTACTTC
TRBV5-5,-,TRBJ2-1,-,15,CASSYTREPGYEQFF,TGTGCCAGCAGCTATACCCGGGAGCCGGGTTATGAGCAGTTCTTC
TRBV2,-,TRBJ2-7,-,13,CASSEDWAYEQYF,TGTGCCAGCAGTGAAGATTGGGCCTACGAGCAGTACTTC
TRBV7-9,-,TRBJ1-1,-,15,CASSTTSGTHTEAFF,TGTGCCAGCAGCACGACATCCGGGACACACACTGAAGCTTTCTTT
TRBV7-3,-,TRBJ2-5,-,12,CASSFVGETQYF,TGTGCCAGCAGCTTTGTGGGCGAGACCCAGTACTTC
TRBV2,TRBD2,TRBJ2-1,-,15,CASSLAGGPANEQFF,TGTGCCAGCAGTCTAGCGGGAGGGCCGGCGAATGAGCAGTTCTTC
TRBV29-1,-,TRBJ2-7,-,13,CSVEEGPSYEQYF,TGCAGCGTTGAAGAAGGACCCTCCTACGAGCAGTACTTC
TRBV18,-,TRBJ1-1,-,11,CASSPDTEAFF,TGTGCCAGCTCACCGGACACTGAAGCTTTCTTT
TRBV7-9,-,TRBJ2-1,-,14,CASSLESSYNEQFF,TGTGCCAGCAGCTTGGAGAGCTCCTACAATGAGCAGTTCTTC
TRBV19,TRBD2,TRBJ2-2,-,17,CASSIVGLAGDTGELFF,TGTGCCAGTAGTATAGTGGGACTAGCGGGTGACACCGGGGAGCTGTTTTTT
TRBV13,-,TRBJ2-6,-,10,CASSPGTGAF,TGTGCCAGCAGCCCCGGGACCGGGGCTTTC
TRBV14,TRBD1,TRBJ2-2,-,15,CASSHWTGRAGELFF,TGTGCCAGCAGCCATTGGACAGGGCGGGCCGGGGAGCTGTTTTTT
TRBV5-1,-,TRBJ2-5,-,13,CASSSPGKETQYF,TGCGCCAGCAGTTCCCCGGGGAAAGAGACCCAGTACTTC
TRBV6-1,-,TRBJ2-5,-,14,CASSMGGVGETQYF,TGTGCCAGCAGTATGGGGGGTGTCGGGGAGACCCAGTACTTC
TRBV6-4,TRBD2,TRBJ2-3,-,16,CASSSGLAGGADTQYF,TGTGCCAGCAGTTCGGGACTAGCGGGAGGGGCAGATACGCAGTATTTT
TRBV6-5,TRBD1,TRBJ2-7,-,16,CASSSKDRETPYEQYF,TGTGCCAGCAGTTCCAAGGACAGGGAAACCCCCTACGAGCAGTACTTC
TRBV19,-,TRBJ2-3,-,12,CASRISGDTQYF,TGTGCCAGTAGAATATCCGGGGATACGCAGTATTTT